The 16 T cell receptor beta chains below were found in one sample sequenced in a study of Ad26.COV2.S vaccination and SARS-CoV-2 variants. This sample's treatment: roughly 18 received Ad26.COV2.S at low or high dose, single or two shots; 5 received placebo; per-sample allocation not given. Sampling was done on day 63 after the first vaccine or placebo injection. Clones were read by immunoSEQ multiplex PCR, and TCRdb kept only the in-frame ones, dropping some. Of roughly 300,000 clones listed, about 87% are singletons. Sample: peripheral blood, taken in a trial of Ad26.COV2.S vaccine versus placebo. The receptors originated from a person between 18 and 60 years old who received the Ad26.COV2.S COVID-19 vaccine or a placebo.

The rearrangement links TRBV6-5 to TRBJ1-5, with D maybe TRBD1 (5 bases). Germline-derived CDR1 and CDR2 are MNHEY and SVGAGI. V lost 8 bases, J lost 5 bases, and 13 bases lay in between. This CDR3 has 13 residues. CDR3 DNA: TGTGCCAGCCGGGGCGGGGGACATCAGCCCCAGCATTTT. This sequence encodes CASRGGGHQPQHF.

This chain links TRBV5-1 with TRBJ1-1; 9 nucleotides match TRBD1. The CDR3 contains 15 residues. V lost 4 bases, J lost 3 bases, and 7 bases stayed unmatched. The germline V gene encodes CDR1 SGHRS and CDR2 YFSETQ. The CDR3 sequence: CASSLRTGDYTEAFF. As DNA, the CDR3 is TGCGCCAGCAGCCTACGGACAGGGGACTACACTGAAGCTTTCTTT.

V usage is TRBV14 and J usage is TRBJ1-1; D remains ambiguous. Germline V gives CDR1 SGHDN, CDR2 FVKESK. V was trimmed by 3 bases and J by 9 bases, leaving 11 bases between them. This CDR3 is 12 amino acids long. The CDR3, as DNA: TGTGCCAGCAGCCAGAACTACTTCCAAGCTTTCTTT. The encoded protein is CASSQNYFQAFF.

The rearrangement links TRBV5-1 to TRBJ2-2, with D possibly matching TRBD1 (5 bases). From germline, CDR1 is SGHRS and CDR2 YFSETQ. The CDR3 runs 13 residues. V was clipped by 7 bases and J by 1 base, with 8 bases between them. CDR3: CASSQGNTGELFF. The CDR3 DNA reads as TGCGCCAGCTCCCAGGGGAACACCGGGGAGCTGTTTTTT.

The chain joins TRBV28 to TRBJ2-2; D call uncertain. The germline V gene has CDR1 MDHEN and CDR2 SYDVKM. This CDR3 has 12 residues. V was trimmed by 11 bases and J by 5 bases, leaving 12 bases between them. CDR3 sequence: CALMGSTGELFF. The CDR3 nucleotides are TGTGCCTTAATGGGATCTACCGGGGAGCTGTTTTTT. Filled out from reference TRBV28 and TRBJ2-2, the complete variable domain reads DVKVTQSSRYLVKRTGEKVFLECVQDMDHENMFWYRQDPGLGLRLIYFSYDVKMKEKGDIPEGYSVSREKKERFSLILESASTNQTSMYLCALMGSTGELFFGEGSRLTVL.

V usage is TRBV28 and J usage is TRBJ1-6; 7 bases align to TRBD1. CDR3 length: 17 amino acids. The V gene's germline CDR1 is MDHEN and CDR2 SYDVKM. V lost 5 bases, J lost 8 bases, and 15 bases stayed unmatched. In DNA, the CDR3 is TGTGCCAGCAGTCTTAGCGGGGGACAGCTGAACGATTCACCCCTCCACTTT. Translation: CASSLSGGQLNDSPLHF.

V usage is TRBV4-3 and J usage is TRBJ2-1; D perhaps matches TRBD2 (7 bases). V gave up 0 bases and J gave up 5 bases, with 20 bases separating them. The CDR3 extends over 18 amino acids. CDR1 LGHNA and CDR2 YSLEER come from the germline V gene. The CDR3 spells CASSQEWGGGLSDNEQFF. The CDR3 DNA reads TGCGCCAGCAGCCAAGAATGGGGGGGCGGACTATCAGACAATGAGCAGTTCTTC.

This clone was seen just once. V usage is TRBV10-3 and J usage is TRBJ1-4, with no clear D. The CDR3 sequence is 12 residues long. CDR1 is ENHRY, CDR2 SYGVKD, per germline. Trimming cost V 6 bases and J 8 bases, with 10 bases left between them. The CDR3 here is CAIRETGEKLFF. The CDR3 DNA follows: TGTGCCATCAGGGAAACGGGGGAAAAACTGTTTTTT.

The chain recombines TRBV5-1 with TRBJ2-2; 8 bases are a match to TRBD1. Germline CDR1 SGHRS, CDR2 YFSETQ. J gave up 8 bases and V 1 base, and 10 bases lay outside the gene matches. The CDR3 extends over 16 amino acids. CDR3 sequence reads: CASSLIQGAPPGELFF. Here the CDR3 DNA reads TGCGCCAGCAGCTTGATTCAGGGGGCTCCTCCGGGGGAGCTGTTTTTT.

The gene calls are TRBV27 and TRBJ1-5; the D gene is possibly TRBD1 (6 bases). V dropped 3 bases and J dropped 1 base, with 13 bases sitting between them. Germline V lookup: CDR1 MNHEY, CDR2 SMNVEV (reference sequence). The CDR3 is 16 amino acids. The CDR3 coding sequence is TGTGCCAGCAGTTTGGGGGGGGCAAACAGCAATCAGCCCCAGCATTTT. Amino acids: CASSLGGANSNQPQHF.

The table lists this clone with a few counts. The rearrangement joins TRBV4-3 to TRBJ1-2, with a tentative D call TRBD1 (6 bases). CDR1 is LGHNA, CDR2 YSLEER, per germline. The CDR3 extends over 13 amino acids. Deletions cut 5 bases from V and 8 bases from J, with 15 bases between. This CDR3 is CASSGQGLGGYTF. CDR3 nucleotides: TGCGCCAGCAGCGGGCAGGGGCTGGGAGGCTACACCTTC.

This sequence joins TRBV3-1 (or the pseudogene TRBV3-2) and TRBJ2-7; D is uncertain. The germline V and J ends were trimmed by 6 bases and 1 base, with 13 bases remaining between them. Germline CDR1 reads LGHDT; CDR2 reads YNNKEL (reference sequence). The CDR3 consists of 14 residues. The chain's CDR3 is CASRVNWQSYEQYF. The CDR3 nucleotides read TGTGCCAGCAGGGTGAATTGGCAGTCCTACGAGCAGTACTTC.

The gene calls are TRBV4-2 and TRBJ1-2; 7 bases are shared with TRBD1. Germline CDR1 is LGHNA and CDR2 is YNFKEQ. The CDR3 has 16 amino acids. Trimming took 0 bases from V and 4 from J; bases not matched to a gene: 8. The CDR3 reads CASSQDNRQGIYGYTF. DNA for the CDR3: TGTGCCAGCAGCCAAGATAATAGACAGGGAATCTATGGCTACACCTTC.

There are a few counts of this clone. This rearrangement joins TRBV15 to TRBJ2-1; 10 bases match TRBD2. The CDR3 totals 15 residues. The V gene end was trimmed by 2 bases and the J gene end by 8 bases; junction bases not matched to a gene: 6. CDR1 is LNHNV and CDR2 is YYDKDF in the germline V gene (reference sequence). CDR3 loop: CATSRSSGGSYEQFF. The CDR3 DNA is TGTGCCACCAGCAGATCTAGCGGGGGATCTTATGAGCAGTTCTTC.

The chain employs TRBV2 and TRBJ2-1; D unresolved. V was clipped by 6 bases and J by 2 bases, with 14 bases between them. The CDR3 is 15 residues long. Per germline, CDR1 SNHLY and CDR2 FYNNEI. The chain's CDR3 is CASRENPLTYNEQFF. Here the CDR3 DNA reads TGTGCCAGCAGGGAAAATCCTCTCACCTACAATGAGCAGTTCTTC.

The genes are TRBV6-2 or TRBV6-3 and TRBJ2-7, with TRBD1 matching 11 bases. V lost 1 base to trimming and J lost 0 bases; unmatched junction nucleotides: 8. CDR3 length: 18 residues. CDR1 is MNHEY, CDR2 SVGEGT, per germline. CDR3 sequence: CASSYLTGTGGSSYEQYF. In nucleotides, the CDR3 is TGTGCCAGCAGTTACTTAACCGGGACAGGGGGAAGCTCCTACGAGCAGTACTTC.